These T cell receptor beta chains were read from a single sample in a study of OX40 agonist ivuxolimab in advanced cancers. TCRdb keeps only in-frame clones here, not all; method: immunoSEQ multiplex PCR. In the table there are 25,000 to 30,000 clones, 85% of which are singletons. The sample in question was CD4+ or CD8+ T cells sorted from blood, obtained in a trial of the OX40 agonist ivuxolimab. These receptor sequences come from an adult with an advanced solid tumor such as melanoma, head and neck, liver or kidney cancer. Each CDR3 is given with its conserved first and last residue. The D gene is left open where the match is weak. Clone size is not always given. Where it is, it says once, few, many or a class for expanded clones.

clone size | D gene | J gene | V gene | CDR3 protein | CDR3 DNA
- | TRBD1 | TRBJ2-3 | TRBV19 | CASRTGGTDTQYF | TGTGCCAGTAGGACAGGGGGCACAGATACGCAGTATTTT
- | TRBD2 | TRBJ2-2 | TRBV10-1 | CASSDRAQTSGNTGELFF | TGCGCCAGCAGTGACAGGGCTCAGACTAGCGGGAACACCGGGGAGCTGTTTTTT
- | TRBD2 | TRBJ2-1 | TRBV6-4 | CASSLAGEMDEQFF | TGTGCCAGCAGCCTAGCGGGAGAGATGGATGAGCAGTTCTTC
- | - | TRBJ2-3 | TRBV4-3 | CASSQDGEGTDTQYF | TGCGCCAGCAGCCAAGACGGAGAGGGCACAGATACGCAGTATTTT
- | TRBD1 | TRBJ1-1 | TRBV5-4 | CASSFGAGQGNTEAFF | TGTGCCAGCAGCTTTGGGGCCGGACAGGGGAACACTGAAGCTTTCTTT
- | - | TRBJ1-3 | TRBV7-2 | CASPVDSGNTIYF | TGTGCCAGCCCCGTGGACTCTGGAAACACCATATATTTT
- | TRBD2 | TRBJ2-7 | TRBV11-3 | CASSFGTSYEQYF | TGTGCCAGCAGCTTCGGGACTAGCTACGAGCAGTACTTC
- | - | TRBJ2-5 | TRBV6-4 | CASSDPTAETQYF | TGTGCCAGCAGTGATCCCACGGCCGAGACCCAGTACTTC
- | - | TRBJ2-5 | TRBV11-3 | CASSLGEAGWETQYF | TGTGCCAGCAGCTTAGGTGAAGCAGGGTGGGAGACCCAGTACTTC
- | - | TRBJ2-1 | TRBV19 | CASSARDSSYNEQFF | TGTGCCAGTAGTGCCCGGGACTCTTCCTACAATGAGCAGTTCTTC
- | - | TRBJ2-5 | TRBV7-6 | CASSPTGDIWETQYF | TGTGCCAGCAGCCCAACGGGGGACATATGGGAGACCCAGTACTTC
- | TRBD1 | TRBJ1-5 | TRBV4-1 | CASSQTGGANQPQHF | TGCGCCAGCAGCCAAACAGGGGGGGCCAATCAGCCCCAGCATTTT
- | - | TRBJ1-5 | TRBV27 | CASSLSGGSNQPQHF | TGTGCCAGCAGTTTATCTGGGGGGAGCAATCAGCCCCAGCATTTT
- | - | TRBJ1-1 | TRBV11-2 | CASSQWGTLVNTEAFF | TGTGCCAGCAGCCAGTGGGGGACCCTCGTGAACACTGAAGCTTTCTTT
once | - | TRBJ1-1 | TRBV5-1 | CASSLTPSVLNTEAFF | TGCGCCAGCAGCTTGACCCCCTCCGTATTGAACACTGAAGCTTTCTTT
- | TRBD1 | TRBJ2-1 | TRBV2 | CASSVAGGFSYNEQFF | TGTGCCAGCAGTGTTGCAGGGGGTTTTTCCTACAATGAGCAGTTCTTC
- | - | TRBJ1-4 | TRBV6-5 | CASSENEKLFF | TGTGCCAGCAGCGAGAATGAAAAACTGTTTTTT
- | - | TRBJ1-5 | TRBV15 | CATSRDSGRLNQPQHF | TGTGCCACCAGCAGAGATTCAGGGCGTCTGAATCAGCCCCAGCATTTT
- | - | TRBJ2-1 | TRBV6-5 | CASSYPGTGAHEQFF | TGTGCCAGCAGTTACCCCGGGACGGGCGCCCATGAGCAGTTCTTC
once | TRBD2 | TRBJ2-1 | TRBV6-5 | CASSQRLAGGGEQFF | TGTGCCAGCAGTCAGAGACTAGCGGGAGGCGGGGAGCAGTTCTTC
- | - | TRBJ1-2 | TRBV19 | CASSMGSAGYTF | TGTGCCAGTAGTATGGGCAGCGCTGGCTACACCTTC
- | TRBD1 | TRBJ2-7 | TRBV13 | CASSVGTGGFYEQYF | TGTGCCAGCAGCGTCGGGACAGGGGGCTTCTACGAGCAGTACTTC
- | - | TRBJ2-7 | TRBV5-6 | CASSLASSYEQYF | TGTGCCAGCAGCTTGGCCAGCTCCTACGAGCAGTACTTC
once | TRBD1 | TRBJ2-1 | TRBV9 | CASSVSGTAYNEQFF | TGTGCCAGCAGCGTTTCCGGGACAGCCTACAATGAGCAGTTCTTC
- | - | TRBJ1-5 | TRBV28 | CASSLSSSNQPQHF | TGTGCCAGCAGTTTATCCAGTAGCAATCAGCCCCAGCATTTT
- | TRBD1 | TRBJ1-2 | TRBV9 | CASSVTGQGDYGYTF | TGTGCCAGCAGCGTAACGGGACAGGGGGACTATGGCTACACCTTC
- | TRBD1 | TRBJ1-5 | TRBV15 | CATSREGQGTWGNQPQHF | TGTGCCACCAGCAGGGAGGGACAGGGCACGTGGGGCAATCAGCCCCAGCATTTT
- | - | TRBJ1-4 | TRBV7-8 | CASSPTAYNEKLFF | TGTGCCAGCAGCCCGACAGCATACAATGAAAAACTGTTTTTT
- | - | TRBJ2-6 | TRBV13 | CASSHTWDVGANVLTF | TGTGCCAGCAGCCACACTTGGGACGTCGGGGCCAACGTCCTGACTTTC
- | TRBD1 | TRBJ1-4 | TRBV7-9 | CASSSRTGNEKLFF | TGTGCCAGCAGCTCTCGGACAGGGAATGAAAAACTGTTTTTT
- | - | TRBJ2-7 | TRBV19 | CASSPRWDEQYF | TGTGCCAGTAGTCCCCGATGGGACGAGCAGTACTTC
- | - | TRBJ2-2 | TRBV7-2 | CASSLGGVGNTGELFF | TGTGCCAGCAGCTTAGGGGGCGTGGGGAACACCGGGGAGCTGTTTTTT
- | TRBD2 | TRBJ2-5 | TRBV10-3 | CAISSTSGAQETQYF | TGTGCCATCAGTTCGACTAGCGGTGCCCAAGAGACCCAGTACTTC
- | - | TRBJ1-3 | TRBV6-5 | CASSYDRNTIYF | TGTGCCAGCAGTTACGACAGAAACACCATATATTTT
- | - | TRBJ2-1 | TRBV6-1 | CASSDLANEQFF | TGTGCCAGCAGTGATTTGGCCAATGAGCAGTTCTTC
- | - | TRBJ1-1 | TRBV10-3 | CAISESRGRTTEAFF | TGTGCCATCAGTGAGTCTAGGGGAAGGACCACTGAAGCTTTCTTT
- | TRBD2 | TRBJ2-1 | TRBV29-1 | CSVQLAGGLNEQFF | TGCAGCGTTCAACTAGCGGGAGGTTTGAATGAGCAGTTCTTC
few | - | TRBJ2-7 | TRBV5-6 | CASSLGASAYEQYF | TGTGCCAGCAGCTTAGGTGCTTCAGCCTACGAGCAGTACTTC
- | - | TRBJ1-5 | TRBV27 | CASSALGGAAQHF | TGTGCCAGCAGCGCATTGGGTGGCGCGGCCCAGCATTTT
once | - | TRBJ2-1 | TRBV7-9 | CASSLGAVTYNEQFF | TGTGCCAGCAGCTTAGGGGCAGTTACCTACAATGAGCAGTTCTTC
- | - | TRBJ1-3 | TRBV2 | CASSEGGVLSSGNTIYF | TGTGCCAGCAGTGAAGGGGGGGTCCTCAGCTCTGGAAACACCATATATTTT
- | - | TRBJ1-5 | TRBV4-2 | CASSQEDTIYSNQPQHF | TGTGCCAGCAGCCAAGAGGACACTATATATAGCAATCAGCCCCAGCATTTT
- | TRBD1 | TRBJ2-1 | TRBV7-3 | CASSLTGTANNEQFF | TGTGCCAGCAGCTTAACGGGGACAGCGAACAATGAGCAGTTCTTC
- | - | TRBJ2-7 | TRBV2 | CVSSGRPYEQYF | TGTGTTAGCAGTGGACGTCCATACGAGCAGTACTTC
- | - | TRBJ2-2 | TRBV5-5 | CASSFFFGNTGELFF | TGTGCCAGCAGCTTCTTTTTTGGGAACACCGGGGAGCTGTTTTTT
once | - | TRBJ2-5 | TRBV2 | CASSTGPGETQYF | TGTGCCAGCAGTACAGGGCCAGGAGAGACCCAGTACTTC
- | - | TRBJ1-2 | TRBV5-4 | CAGSLAVASGGNGYTF | TGTGCCGGCAGCTTGGCCGTGGCATCCGGGGGGAATGGCTACACCTTC
once | - | TRBJ1-2 | TRBV29-1 | CSVIPPTGNYGYTF | TGCAGCGTTATCCCCCCTACAGGGAACTATGGCTACACCTTC
few | - | TRBJ2-3 | TRBV27 | CASSSRGGRGTDTQYF | TGTGCCAGCAGCTCACGGGGGGGCAGGGGGACAGATACGCAGTATTTT
- | - | TRBJ1-6 | TRBV30 | CAWSWDPPLHF | TGTGCCTGGAGTTGGGATCCACCCCTCCACTTT